Listed here are 7 T cell receptor beta chains from one sample, sequenced in a study of shared clonotypes between healthy human individuals. TCRdb's table, derived via immunoSEQ multiplex PCR, lists solely in-frame clones and lacks some. This sample carries about 820,000 clones, roughly 92% of them seen once, and the ten largest clones take 24%. CD45RO negativity and positive selection for CCR7 defined naive CD8 cells, a population that excluded terminally differentiated effector memory CD45RA+ cells. The sample taken for sequencing was naive CD8+ T cells sorted from blood. These receptor sequences come from a man aged 25 to 45 in good health.

The chain combines TRBV29-1 with TRBJ2-1, with D unclear. CDR1 is SQVTM and CDR2 is ANQGSEA in the germline V gene. The germline V and J ends were trimmed by 5 bases and 4 bases, with 15 bases remaining between them. CDR3 length: 14 amino acids. DNA of the CDR3: TGCAGCGTTCACAGAGAGATTGGGTACAATGAGCAGTTCTTC. Amino acids: CSVHREIGYNEQFF.

The V gene is TRBV7-9, the J gene TRBJ1-4, with D uncertain. Trimming stripped 0 bases from V and 3 bases from J, with 2 bases between. Germline loops: CDR1 SEHNR, CDR2 FQNEAQ (reference sequence). The CDR3 loop spans 13 amino acids. The CDR3 sequence: CASSLASNEKLFF. The CDR3 coding sequence is TGTGCCAGCAGCTTAGCGTCTAATGAAAAACTGTTTTTT.

J is TRBJ2-3 and V is TRBV19; 14 bases map to TRBD2. The CDR3 has 16 amino acids. CDR1 and CDR2 from the germline V gene are LNHDA and SQIVND (reference sequence). V shed 3 bases, J shed 1 base, and the junction held 0 bases outside the gene matches. The CDR3 nucleotides read TGTGCCAGTAGTATGGGACTAGCGGGAGGCACAGATACGCAGTATTTT. Its translation: CASSMGLAGGTDTQYF.

The chain is built from TRBV9 and TRBJ1-2, with D maybe TRBD1 (5 bases). The ends were cut back, 3 bases at V and 5 bases at J, with 26 bases in the middle. From germline, CDR1 is SGDLS and CDR2 YYNGEE. CDR3 length: 18 amino acids. CDR3 region: CASSARWEGSQISYGYTF. The CDR3 nucleotides read TGTGCCAGCAGCGCCCGTTGGGAGGGGTCCCAGATCTCATATGGCTACACCTTC.

The chain has TRBV7-2 and TRBJ2-3; 7 nucleotides align to TRBD1. Trimming removed 5 bases from V and 0 bases from J; junction bases left unmatched: 8. The CDR3 length is 16 residues. Germline lookup yields CDR1 SGHTA and CDR2 FQGNSA. The CDR3 sequence is CASSQDREWSTDTQYF. In DNA form, the CDR3 reads TGTGCCAGCAGCCAAGACAGGGAGTGGAGCACAGATACGCAGTATTTT.

The V and J genes are TRBV5-1 and TRBJ2-7; 10 nucleotides line up with TRBD1. With V trimmed by 0 bases and J by 3 bases, 3 bases remained unmatched. CDR1 SGHRS and CDR2 YFSETQ come from the germline V gene. CDR3 length: 15 residues. The CDR3 protein is CASSLGRDRGYEQYF. CDR3 nucleotide sequence: TGCGCCAGCAGCTTGGGGAGGGACAGGGGCTACGAGCAGTACTTC.

This clone was seen a few times. V is TRBV6-5 and J is TRBJ2-1, with 11 bases lining up with TRBD2. Trimming cost V 1 base and J 6 bases; bases outside gene matches: 2. This CDR3 has 15 amino acids. Germline CDR1 reads MNHEY; CDR2 reads SVGAGI. CDR3 coding DNA: TGTGCCAGCAGTTACTTCGGGACTAGCGGCAATGAGCAGTTCTTC. As protein: CASSYFGTSGNEQFF.